These T cell receptor beta chains were read from a single sample in a study of blood T cell repertoires in COVID-19. Clones were sequenced by immunoSEQ multiplex PCR, and TCRdb holds only the in-frame ones, with some missing. The sample lists about 110,000 clones; around 80% were seen once. The material sequenced was peripheral blood. These TCRs come from a woman older than 75 with acute or convalescent COVID-19. CDR3s include the opening cysteine and the closing phenylalanine or tryptophan. The D gene is left open where the match is weak. Rows give clone size only sometimes, using once, few, many, or a class for an expanded clone.

j_call: TRBJ1-1
v_call: TRBV5-1
d_call: TRBD1
clone_size: NA
cdr3_nt: TGCGCCAGCAGCTTGGGACAGGGGGCTGAAGCTTTCTTT
cdr3_aa: CASSLGQGAEAFF

j_call: TRBJ1-2
v_call: TRBV6-5
d_call: NA
clone_size: NA
cdr3_nt: TGTGCCAGCAGTTTTCAGGGTGGCTACACCTTC
cdr3_aa: CASSFQGGYTF

j_call: TRBJ2-1
v_call: TRBV19
d_call: TRBD2
clone_size: NA
cdr3_nt: TGTGCCAGTAGTATACTGACTAGCGGGTACTCCTACAATGAGCAGTTCTTC
cdr3_aa: CASSILTSGYSYNEQFF

j_call: TRBJ1-4
v_call: TRBV29-1
d_call: NA
clone_size: NA
cdr3_nt: TGCAGCGTAAACAGTGGTTCTGAAAAACTGTTTTTT
cdr3_aa: CSVNSGSEKLFF

j_call: TRBJ2-3
v_call: TRBV5-1
d_call: TRBD1
clone_size: once
cdr3_nt: TGCGCCAGCAGCTCAGGGACAGTCACTAGCACAGATACGCAGTATTTT
cdr3_aa: CASSSGTVTSTDTQYF

j_call: TRBJ1-4
v_call: TRBV28
d_call: TRBD1
clone_size: NA
cdr3_nt: TGTGCCAGCAGTCCAAAGGGGGCTTACGAAAAACTGTTTTTT
cdr3_aa: CASSPKGAYEKLFF

j_call: TRBJ2-3
v_call: TRBV5-8
d_call: NA
clone_size: once
cdr3_nt: TGTGCCAGCAGCTTCAATGGCCAAAGCACAGATACGCAGTATTTT
cdr3_aa: CASSFNGQSTDTQYF

j_call: TRBJ1-2
v_call: TRBV28
d_call: TRBD1
clone_size: NA
cdr3_nt: TGTGCCAGCAGTTTGCGACCCACAGGGGGCGACTATGGCTACACCTTC
cdr3_aa: CASSLRPTGGDYGYTF

j_call: TRBJ1-3
v_call: TRBV19
d_call: NA
clone_size: NA
cdr3_nt: TGTGCCAGCGTACAAGAATGGCCTGGAAACACCATATATTTT
cdr3_aa: CASVQEWPGNTIYF

j_call: TRBJ1-1
v_call: TRBV11-3
d_call: NA
clone_size: NA
cdr3_nt: TGTGCCAGCAGCCGAGGGAAGGACACTGAAGCTTTCTTT
cdr3_aa: CASSRGKDTEAFF

j_call: TRBJ1-5
v_call: TRBV9
d_call: NA
clone_size: NA
cdr3_nt: TGTGCCAGCAGCGCTCTTTCGTCCGGGCCCCAGCATTTT
cdr3_aa: CASSALSSGPQHF

j_call: TRBJ1-6
v_call: TRBV19
d_call: NA
clone_size: NA
cdr3_nt: TGTGCCAGTAGTACCGCAACTTTAAGATCACCCCTCCACTTT
cdr3_aa: CASSTATLRSPLHF

j_call: TRBJ2-1
v_call: TRBV7-8
d_call: NA
clone_size: NA
cdr3_nt: TGTGCCAGCAGCTTAGTGGTGAGGAGCTCCTACAATGAGCAGTTCTTC
cdr3_aa: CASSLVVRSSYNEQFF

j_call: TRBJ2-5
v_call: TRBV29-1
d_call: TRBD1
clone_size: many
cdr3_nt: TGCAGCGTCGCGACCGGGACAGGGGAAGAGACCCAGTACTTC
cdr3_aa: CSVATGTGEETQYF

j_call: TRBJ1-6
v_call: TRBV7-9
d_call: TRBD1
clone_size: NA
cdr3_nt: TGTGCCAGCAGCTCAGGGGGAGGCTCCTATAATTCACCCCTCCACTTT
cdr3_aa: CASSSGGGSYNSPLHF

j_call: TRBJ2-1
v_call: TRBV2
d_call: TRBD2
clone_size: once
cdr3_nt: TGTGCCGACGGGCAGCGGGGGGGCCAAAATGAGCAGTTCTTC
cdr3_aa: CADGQRGGQNEQFF

j_call: TRBJ1-1
v_call: TRBV4-3
d_call: NA
clone_size: few
cdr3_nt: TGCGCCAGCAGCCAAGTAATCCGGACTGAAGCTTTCTTT
cdr3_aa: CASSQVIRTEAFF

j_call: TRBJ1-4
v_call: TRBV28
d_call: NA
clone_size: NA
cdr3_nt: TGTGCCAGCACCAACCCCCCAGGGTGGTCTAATGAAAAACTGTTTTTT
cdr3_aa: CASTNPPGWSNEKLFF

j_call: TRBJ2-7
v_call: TRBV28
d_call: TRBD2
clone_size: NA
cdr3_nt: TGTGCCACCCTTATTCCGTCAGGACTAGCGAGCTCCTACGAGCAGTACTTC
cdr3_aa: CATLIPSGLASSYEQYF

j_call: TRBJ1-1
v_call: TRBV6-5
d_call: NA
clone_size: NA
cdr3_nt: TGTGCCAGCAGTACTAGGGCGCACACTGAAGCTTTCTTT
cdr3_aa: CASSTRAHTEAFF

j_call: TRBJ1-1
v_call: TRBV2
d_call: NA
clone_size: many
cdr3_nt: TGTGCCAGCCAAGGCGGCTACACTGAAGCTTTCTTT
cdr3_aa: CASQGGYTEAFF

j_call: TRBJ2-6
v_call: TRBV7-2
d_call: TRBD2
clone_size: NA
cdr3_nt: TGTGCCAGCAGCTTAGCGCGGGGGACTAGCAGCTCTGGGGCCAACGTCCTGACTTTC
cdr3_aa: CASSLARGTSSSGANVLTF

j_call: TRBJ2-2
v_call: TRBV5-1
d_call: NA
clone_size: once
cdr3_nt: TGCGCCAGCAGCTTGTCAGGGAAGGACACCGGGGAGCTGTTTTTT
cdr3_aa: CASSLSGKDTGELFF

j_call: TRBJ1-4
v_call: TRBV12-3/TRBV12-4
d_call: NA
clone_size: NA
cdr3_nt: TGTGCCAGCAGTAGGTTGGGCCATGAAAAACTGTTTTTT
cdr3_aa: CASSRLGHEKLFF

j_call: TRBJ1-6
v_call: TRBV30
d_call: TRBD1
clone_size: once
cdr3_nt: TGTGCCTGGGCGGGACAGAGCTCCTATAATTCACCCCTCCACTTT
cdr3_aa: CAWAGQSSYNSPLHF

j_call: TRBJ2-5
v_call: TRBV7-6
d_call: NA
clone_size: NA
cdr3_nt: TGTGCCAGCAGCTTAGCGAGGGAAGAGACCCAGTACTTC
cdr3_aa: CASSLAREETQYF

j_call: TRBJ2-2
v_call: TRBV7-9
d_call: TRBD2
clone_size: NA
cdr3_nt: TGTGCCAGCAAGGTGGCGCTAGCGGGTGACACCGGGGAGCTGTTTTTT
cdr3_aa: CASKVALAGDTGELFF

j_call: TRBJ1-2
v_call: TRBV19
d_call: NA
clone_size: NA
cdr3_nt: TGTGCCAGTAGCCCAGGGTCCCTCTTCTATGGCTACACCTTC
cdr3_aa: CASSPGSLFYGYTF

j_call: TRBJ2-3
v_call: TRBV19
d_call: TRBD2
clone_size: once
cdr3_nt: TGTGCCAGTAGTCCGGGGCGGGGGAGCCCCACAGATACGCAGTATTTT
cdr3_aa: CASSPGRGSPTDTQYF

j_call: TRBJ2-1
v_call: TRBV7-2
d_call: TRBD2
clone_size: NA
cdr3_nt: TGTGCCAGCAGCTTAGGGACTAGATCGAGCTCCTACAATGAGCAGTTCTTC
cdr3_aa: CASSLGTRSSSYNEQFF

j_call: TRBJ2-6
v_call: TRBV5-8
d_call: NA
clone_size: few
cdr3_nt: TGTGCCAGCAGCTTGGGAGGAGGCAGGGGAAACCCTGGGGCCAACGTCCTGACTTTC
cdr3_aa: CASSLGGGRGNPGANVLTF

j_call: TRBJ1-5
v_call: TRBV18
d_call: NA
clone_size: NA
cdr3_nt: TGTGCCAGCTCACCCACCGGGAACAGCAATCAGCCCCAGCATTTT
cdr3_aa: CASSPTGNSNQPQHF

j_call: TRBJ2-3
v_call: TRBV12-5
d_call: TRBD2
clone_size: NA
cdr3_nt: TGTGCTAGTTCTTCGGGTGCGGGGGGATACACAGATACGCAGTATTTT
cdr3_aa: CASSSGAGGYTDTQYF

j_call: TRBJ1-5
v_call: TRBV6-2/TRBV6-3
d_call: TRBD1
clone_size: NA
cdr3_nt: TGTGCCAGCAGTTCCGGACAGGGGGTCGGTCAGCCCCAGCATTTT
cdr3_aa: CASSSGQGVGQPQHF

j_call: TRBJ2-3
v_call: TRBV5-1
d_call: TRBD2
clone_size: NA
cdr3_nt: TGCGCCAGCAGCTTTATGCCTAGCGGGGGGCACACAGATACGCAGTATTTT
cdr3_aa: CASSFMPSGGHTDTQYF

j_call: TRBJ1-1
v_call: TRBV18
d_call: NA
clone_size: few
cdr3_nt: TGTGCCAGCTCACCACCAGCCGTGTCCGAGGAAGCTTTCTTT
cdr3_aa: CASSPPAVSEEAFF

j_call: TRBJ2-7
v_call: TRBV4-1
d_call: NA
clone_size: NA
cdr3_nt: TGCGCCAGCAGCCAAGATCTGTCCGGCTACGAGCAGTACTTC
cdr3_aa: CASSQDLSGYEQYF

j_call: TRBJ1-2
v_call: TRBV29-1
d_call: TRBD1
clone_size: NA
cdr3_nt: TGCAGCGTTAGCGAACGAGGACAGGAGTATGGCTACACCTTC
cdr3_aa: CSVSERGQEYGYTF

j_call: TRBJ2-2
v_call: TRBV11-2
d_call: TRBD2
clone_size: once
cdr3_nt: TGTGCCAGCAGCCCGGGACTAGCGTACACCGGGGAGCTGTTTTTT
cdr3_aa: CASSPGLAYTGELFF

j_call: TRBJ1-1
v_call: TRBV6-5
d_call: NA
clone_size: once
cdr3_nt: TGTGCCAGCAGTTACTCGAGTGGGGGCGCGTACACTGAAGCTTTCTTT
cdr3_aa: CASSYSSGGAYTEAFF

j_call: TRBJ1-1
v_call: TRBV28
d_call: NA
clone_size: NA
cdr3_nt: TGTGCCAGCAGTTTCACTAGGGAGTGGGCTGAAGCTTTCTTT
cdr3_aa: CASSFTREWAEAFF

j_call: TRBJ2-1
v_call: TRBV10-1
d_call: NA
clone_size: NA
cdr3_nt: TGCGCCAGCACTAGGGACTTTGGGGAGCAGTTCTTC
cdr3_aa: CASTRDFGEQFF

j_call: TRBJ1-6
v_call: TRBV6-5
d_call: NA
clone_size: NA
cdr3_nt: TGTGCCAGTGGGTGGGACATCAACCTCCACTTT
cdr3_aa: CASGWDINLHF

j_call: TRBJ2-3
v_call: TRBV5-1
d_call: TRBD1
clone_size: NA
cdr3_nt: TGCGCCAGCAGCCCCGGGACAGCGACAGATACGCAGTATTTT
cdr3_aa: CASSPGTATDTQYF

j_call: TRBJ1-1
v_call: TRBV4-2
d_call: TRBD1
clone_size: NA
cdr3_nt: TGTGCCAGCAATACTCAGGGGGCGGTGAACACTGAAGCTTTCTTT
cdr3_aa: CASNTQGAVNTEAFF

j_call: TRBJ2-1
v_call: TRBV28
d_call: TRBD1
clone_size: NA
cdr3_nt: TGTGCCAGCAGAACCGGGACAGGGGCTTTCTATGAGCAGTTCTTC
cdr3_aa: CASRTGTGAFYEQFF

j_call: TRBJ2-5
v_call: TRBV2
d_call: NA
clone_size: NA
cdr3_nt: TGTGCCAGCATGTTCTCAGGGGCCTTCGGAGAGACCCAGTACTTC
cdr3_aa: CASMFSGAFGETQYF

j_call: TRBJ2-7
v_call: TRBV2
d_call: TRBD1
clone_size: NA
cdr3_nt: TGTGCCAGCAGTGACAGGACAGGGAATTACGAGCAGTACTTC
cdr3_aa: CASSDRTGNYEQYF

j_call: TRBJ1-5
v_call: TRBV6-2/TRBV6-3
d_call: NA
clone_size: NA
cdr3_nt: TGTGCCAGCAGTTACCCAGGGAATAGCAATCAGCCCCAGCATTTT
cdr3_aa: CASSYPGNSNQPQHF

j_call: TRBJ2-4
v_call: TRBV27
d_call: NA
clone_size: NA
cdr3_nt: TGTGCCAGCAGTCCCCGGGGATATGGAAACATTCAGTACTTC
cdr3_aa: CASSPRGYGNIQYF

j_call: TRBJ2-3
v_call: TRBV7-2
d_call: NA
clone_size: NA
cdr3_nt: TGTGCCAGCGCGTGGGAAGGGGGAGGCACAGATACGCAGTATTTT
cdr3_aa: CASAWEGGGTDTQYF

j_call: TRBJ2-7
v_call: TRBV5-1
d_call: TRBD2
clone_size: NA
cdr3_nt: TGCGCCAGTTCAATAGCGGGGTCCTCCTACGAGCAGTACTTC
cdr3_aa: CASSIAGSSYEQYF

j_call: TRBJ1-1
v_call: TRBV10-3
d_call: NA
clone_size: NA
cdr3_nt: TGTGCCATCAGTGACGGGTTTCAACGAGACACTGAAGCTTTCTTT
cdr3_aa: CAISDGFQRDTEAFF

j_call: TRBJ1-1
v_call: TRBV3-1/TRBV3-2
d_call: NA
clone_size: NA
cdr3_nt: TGTGCCAGCAGCTCTGGGCACAACTCGGCTGAAGCTTTCTTT
cdr3_aa: CASSSGHNSAEAFF